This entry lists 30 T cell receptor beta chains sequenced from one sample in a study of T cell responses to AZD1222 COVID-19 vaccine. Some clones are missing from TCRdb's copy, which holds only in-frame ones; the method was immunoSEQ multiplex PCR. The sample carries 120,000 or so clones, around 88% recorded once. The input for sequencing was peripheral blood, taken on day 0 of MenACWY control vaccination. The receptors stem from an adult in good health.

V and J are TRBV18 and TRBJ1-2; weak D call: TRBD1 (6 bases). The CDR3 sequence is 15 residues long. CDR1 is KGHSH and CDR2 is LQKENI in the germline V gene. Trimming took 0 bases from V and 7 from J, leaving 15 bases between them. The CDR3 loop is CASSPPGQKDAGYTF. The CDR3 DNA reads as TGTGCCAGCTCACCACCGGGACAAAAAGATGCTGGCTACACCTTC.

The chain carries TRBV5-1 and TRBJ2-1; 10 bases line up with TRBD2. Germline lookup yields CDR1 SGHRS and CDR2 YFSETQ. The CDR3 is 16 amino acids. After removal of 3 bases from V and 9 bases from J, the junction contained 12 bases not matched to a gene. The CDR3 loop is CASSSSTSGTSSEQFF. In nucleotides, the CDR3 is TGCGCCAGCAGCTCTTCAACTAGCGGGACCTCCAGTGAGCAGTTCTTC. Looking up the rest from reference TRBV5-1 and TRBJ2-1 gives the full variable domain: KAGVTQTPRYLIKTRGQQVTLSCSPISGHRSVSWYQQTPGQGLQFLFEYFSETQRNKGNFPGRFSGRQFSNSRSEMNVSTLELGDSALYLCASSSSTSGTSSEQFFGPGTRLTVL.

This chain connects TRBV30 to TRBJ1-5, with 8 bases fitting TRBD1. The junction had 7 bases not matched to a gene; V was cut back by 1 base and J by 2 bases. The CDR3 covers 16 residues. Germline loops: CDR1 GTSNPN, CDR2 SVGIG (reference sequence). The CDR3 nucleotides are TGTGCCTGGAGTGCCCAGGGGGCAGTGGGCAATCAGCCCCAGCATTTT. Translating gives CAWSAQGAVGNQPQHF.

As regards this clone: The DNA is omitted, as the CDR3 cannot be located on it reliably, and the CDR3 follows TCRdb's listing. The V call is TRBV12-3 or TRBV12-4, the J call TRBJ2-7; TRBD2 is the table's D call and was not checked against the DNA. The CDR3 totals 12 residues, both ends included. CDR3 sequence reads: CASSWALGAGYF.

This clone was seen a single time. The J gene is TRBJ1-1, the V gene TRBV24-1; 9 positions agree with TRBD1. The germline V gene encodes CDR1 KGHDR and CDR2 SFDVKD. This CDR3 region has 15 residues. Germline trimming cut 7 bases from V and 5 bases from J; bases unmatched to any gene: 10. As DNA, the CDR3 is TGTGCCACCAGGGATATAACAGGGGGCGAGACTGAAGCTTTCTTT. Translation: CATRDITGGETEAFF.

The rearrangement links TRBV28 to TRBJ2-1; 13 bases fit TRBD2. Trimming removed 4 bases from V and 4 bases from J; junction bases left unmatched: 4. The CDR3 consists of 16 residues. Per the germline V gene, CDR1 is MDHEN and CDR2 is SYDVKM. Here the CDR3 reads CASSSGTSGDYNEQFF. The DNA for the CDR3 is TGTGCCAGCAGTTCCGGGACTAGCGGGGATTACAATGAGCAGTTCTTC.

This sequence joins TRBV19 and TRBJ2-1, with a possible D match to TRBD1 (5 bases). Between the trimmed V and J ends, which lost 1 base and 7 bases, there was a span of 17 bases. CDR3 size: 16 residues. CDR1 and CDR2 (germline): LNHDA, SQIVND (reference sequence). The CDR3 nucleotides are TGTGCCAGTAGTATAGTATTCCAGGGTAGGCGGAATGAGCAGTTCTTC. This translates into CASSIVFQGRRNEQFF.

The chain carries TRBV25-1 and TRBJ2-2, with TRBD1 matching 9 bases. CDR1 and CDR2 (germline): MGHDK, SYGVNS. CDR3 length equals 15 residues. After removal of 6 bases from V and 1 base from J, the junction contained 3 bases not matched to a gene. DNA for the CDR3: TGTGCCAGCAGACAGGGACAGGGGAACACCGGGGAGCTGTTTTTT. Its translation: CASRQGQGNTGELFF.

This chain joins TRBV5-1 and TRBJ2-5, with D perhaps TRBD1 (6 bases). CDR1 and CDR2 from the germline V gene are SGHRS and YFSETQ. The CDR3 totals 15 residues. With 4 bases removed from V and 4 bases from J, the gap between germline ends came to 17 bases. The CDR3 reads CASSPEAGVGETQYF. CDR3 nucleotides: TGCGCCAGCAGCCCGGAAGCAGGGGTCGGAGAGACCCAGTACTTC.

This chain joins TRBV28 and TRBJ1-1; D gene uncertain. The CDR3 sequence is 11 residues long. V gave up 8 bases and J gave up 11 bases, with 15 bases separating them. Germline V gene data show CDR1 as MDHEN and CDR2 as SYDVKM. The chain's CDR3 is CASAYLGSAFF. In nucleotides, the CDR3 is TGTGCCAGCGCCTACCTGGGGTCGGCTTTCTTT.

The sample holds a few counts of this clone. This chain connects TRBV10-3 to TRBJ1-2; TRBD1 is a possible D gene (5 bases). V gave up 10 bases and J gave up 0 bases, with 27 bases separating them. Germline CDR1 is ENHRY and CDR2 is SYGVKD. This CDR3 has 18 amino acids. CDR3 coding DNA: TGTGCCACGACGTCGCAGGTGGCAGGGTTATCGGCTAACTATGGCTACACCTTC. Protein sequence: CATTSQVAGLSANYGYTF.

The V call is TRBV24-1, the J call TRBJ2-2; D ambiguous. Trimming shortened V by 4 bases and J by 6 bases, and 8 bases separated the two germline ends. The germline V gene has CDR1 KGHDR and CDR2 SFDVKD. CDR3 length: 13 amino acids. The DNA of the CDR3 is TGTGCCACCAGTGAGGGTCTTGCCGGGGAGCTGTTTTTT. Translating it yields CATSEGLAGELFF.

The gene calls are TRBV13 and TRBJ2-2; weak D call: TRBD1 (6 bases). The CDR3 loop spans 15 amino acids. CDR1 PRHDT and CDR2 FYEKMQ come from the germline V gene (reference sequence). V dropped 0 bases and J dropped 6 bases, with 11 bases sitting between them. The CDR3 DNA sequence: TGTGCCAGCAGCTTAGGTGGGGGCTCATCCGGGGAGCTGTTTTTT. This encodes CASSLGGGSSGELFF.

CDR3 region: CASRPGTGGFGYTF. The CDR3, as DNA: TGTGCCAGCAGACCCGGGACAGGGGGCTTTGGCTACACCTTC. The V and J genes are TRBV28 and TRBJ1-2, with 12 bases matching TRBD1. The CDR3 runs to 14 residues. V lost 6 bases to trimming and J lost 7 bases; unmatched junction nucleotides: 6. In germline, CDR1 is MDHEN, CDR2 SYDVKM.

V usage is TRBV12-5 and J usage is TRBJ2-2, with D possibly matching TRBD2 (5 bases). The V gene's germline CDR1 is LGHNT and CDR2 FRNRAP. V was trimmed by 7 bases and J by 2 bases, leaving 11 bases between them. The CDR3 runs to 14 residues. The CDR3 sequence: CASEPGSNTGELFF. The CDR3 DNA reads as TGTGCTAGTGAGCCGGGATCAAACACCGGGGAGCTGTTTTTT.

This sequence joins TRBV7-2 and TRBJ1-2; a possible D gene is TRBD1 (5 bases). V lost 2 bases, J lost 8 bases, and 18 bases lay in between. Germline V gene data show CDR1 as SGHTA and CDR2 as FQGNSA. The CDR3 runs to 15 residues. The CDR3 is CASSLYRVGDQGYTF. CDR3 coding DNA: TGTGCCAGCAGCTTATACCGGGTGGGGGATCAGGGCTACACCTTC.

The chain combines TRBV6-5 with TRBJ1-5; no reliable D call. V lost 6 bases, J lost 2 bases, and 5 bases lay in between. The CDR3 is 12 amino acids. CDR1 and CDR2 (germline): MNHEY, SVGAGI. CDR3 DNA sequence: TGTGCCAGCAGCGGGGGCAATCAGCCCCAGCATTTT. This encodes CASSGGNQPQHF.

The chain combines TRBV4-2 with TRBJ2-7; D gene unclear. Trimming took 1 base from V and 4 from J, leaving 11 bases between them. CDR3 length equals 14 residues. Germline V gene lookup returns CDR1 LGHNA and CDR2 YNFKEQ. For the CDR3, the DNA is TGTGCCAGCAGCCAAGTCAAGACCGATTACGAGCAGTACTTC. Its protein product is CASSQVKTDYEQYF.

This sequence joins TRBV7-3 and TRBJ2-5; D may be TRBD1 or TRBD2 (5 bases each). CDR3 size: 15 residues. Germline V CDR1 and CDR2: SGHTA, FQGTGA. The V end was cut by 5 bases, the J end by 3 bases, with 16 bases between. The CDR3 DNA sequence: TGTGCCAGCAGCCAAACGGGGCAGCGAGAAGAGACCCAGTACTTC. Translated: CASSQTGQREETQYF.

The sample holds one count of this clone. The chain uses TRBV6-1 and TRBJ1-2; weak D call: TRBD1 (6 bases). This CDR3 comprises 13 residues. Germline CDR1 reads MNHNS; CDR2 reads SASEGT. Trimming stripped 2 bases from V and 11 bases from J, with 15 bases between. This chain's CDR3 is CASSEIEDRRYTF. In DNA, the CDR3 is TGTGCCAGCAGTGAAATCGAGGACAGACGGTACACCTTC.

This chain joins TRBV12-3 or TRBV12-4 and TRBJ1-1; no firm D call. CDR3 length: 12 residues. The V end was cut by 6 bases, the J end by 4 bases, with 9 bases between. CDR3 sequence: CASSPRGTEAFF. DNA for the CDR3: TGTGCCAGCAGCCCCCGGGGCACTGAAGCTTTCTTT.

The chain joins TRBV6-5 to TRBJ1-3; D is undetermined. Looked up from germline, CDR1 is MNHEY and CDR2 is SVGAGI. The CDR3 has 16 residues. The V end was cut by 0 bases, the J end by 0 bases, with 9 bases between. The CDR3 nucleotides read TGTGCCAGCAGTTACTCTCGACTGCCCTCTGGAAACACCATATATTTT. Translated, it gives CASSYSRLPSGNTIYF.

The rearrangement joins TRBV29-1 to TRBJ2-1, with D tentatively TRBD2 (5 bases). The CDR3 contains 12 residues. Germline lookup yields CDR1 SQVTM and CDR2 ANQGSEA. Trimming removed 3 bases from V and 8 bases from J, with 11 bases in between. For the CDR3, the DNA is TGCAGCGTTGACATAGCGCGGGATGAGCAGTTCTTC. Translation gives CSVDIARDEQFF.

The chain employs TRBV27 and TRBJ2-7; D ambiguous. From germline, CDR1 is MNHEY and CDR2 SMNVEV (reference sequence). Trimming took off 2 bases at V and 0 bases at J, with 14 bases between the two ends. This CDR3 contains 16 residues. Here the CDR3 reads CASSLDLGSLSYEQYF. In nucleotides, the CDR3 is TGTGCCAGCAGTTTAGATCTGGGATCACTCTCCTACGAGCAGTACTTC.

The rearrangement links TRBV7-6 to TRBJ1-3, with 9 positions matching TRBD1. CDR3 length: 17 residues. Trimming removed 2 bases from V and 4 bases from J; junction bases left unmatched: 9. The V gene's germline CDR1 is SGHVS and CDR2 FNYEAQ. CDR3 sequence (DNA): TGTGCCAGCAGCTTATTTCAGGGACAGGGCCCGGGAAACACCATATATTTT. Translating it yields CASSLFQGQGPGNTIYF.

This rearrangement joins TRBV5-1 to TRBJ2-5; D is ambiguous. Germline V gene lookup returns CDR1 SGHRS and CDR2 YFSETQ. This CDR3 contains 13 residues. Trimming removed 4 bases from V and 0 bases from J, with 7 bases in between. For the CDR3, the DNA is TGCGCCAGCAGCACTTTGTACCAAGAGACCCAGTACTTC. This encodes CASSTLYQETQYF.

CDR3 protein: CASSYPDVPEAFF. CDR3 DNA sequence: TGTGCCAGCAGTTACCCCGATGTCCCTGAAGCTTTCTTT. V and J are TRBV6-5 and TRBJ1-1; D not certain. Germline CDR1 MNHEY, CDR2 SVGAGI. The CDR3 consists of 13 residues. The V and J ends lost 2 bases and 6 bases respectively, with 10 bases between them.

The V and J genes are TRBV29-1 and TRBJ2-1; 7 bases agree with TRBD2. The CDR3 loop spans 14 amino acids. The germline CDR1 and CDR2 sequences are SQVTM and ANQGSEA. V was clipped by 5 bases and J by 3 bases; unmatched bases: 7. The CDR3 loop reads CSVMASGIYNEQFF. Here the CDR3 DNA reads TGCAGCGTTATGGCTAGCGGAATCTACAATGAGCAGTTCTTC.

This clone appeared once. The CDR3 protein is CASRSGLNTEAFF. The CDR3 DNA reads TGTGCCAGCAGGTCAGGATTGAACACTGAAGCTTTCTTT. This rearrangement joins TRBV6-5 to TRBJ1-1; D unclear. This CDR3 contains 13 residues. CDR1 is MNHEY and CDR2 is SVGAGI in the germline V gene. V was trimmed by 6 bases and J by 0 bases, leaving 8 bases between them.

The CDR3 reads CASSLARNQPQHF. The CDR3 region has the DNA TGTGCCAGCAGCTTGGCCCGCAATCAGCCCCAGCATTTT. This chain joins TRBV5-8 and TRBJ1-5; D call uncertain. The CDR3 sequence is 13 residues long. The germline V gene has CDR1 SGHTS and CDR2 YDEGEE. V was trimmed by 0 bases and J by 2 bases, leaving 3 bases between them.